Below, one TCR beta chain is given with its context. Its antigen remains undetermined. One base away there is no much larger clone; base qualities are not given. The germline V gene yields SGHNT for CDR1 and YENEEA for CDR2. The germline V end is reduced by 1 base and the J end by 9 bases; junction bases left unmatched: 9. There are 15 amino acids in the CDR3, from cysteine to phenylalanine inclusive. Left in the record is the CDR3 DNA by itself, 45 bases read in frame from the first base. Each collaborating institution followed its own protocols to collect whole blood in K2EDTA tubes. For TCRbeta analysis, collaborators shipped samples as frozen whole blood, isolated PBMCs, or DNA extracted from either of those sample types. These data come from a study of blood T cell repertoires in COVID-19 (dated by TCRdb to 2018 to 2020). Regarding the research as a whole: Collaborator samples came from the United States, Italy and Spain and covered acute and convalescent phases of COVID-19. Sample metadata almost always included a de-identified subject ID, COVID-19 status, age in years and sex. The prospective study material was composed of cDNA or gDNA derived from T cells, B-cell-depleted T cells, or PBMCs. The repertoires were made available in a free public database intended to serve as a resource for research on the immune response to SARS-CoV-2. The samples were drawn from the first 160 participants of the ongoing ImmuneRACE study and from about 1,200 subjects provided by 6 global collaborators. The dataset comprised deeply sampled blood TCRbeta repertoires from subjects exposed to, actively infected with, or recovered from COVID-19. Where available, HLA class I and class II types were obtained from metadata supplied by the sample provider rather than from assay-based typing. The research as a whole found: The amount of clinical and demographic metadata varied by source and participant and was provided uncurated.

TCRbeta CDR3 regions were amplified from genomic DNA using the immunoSEQ Assay, a bias-controlled multiplex PCR. The source study handled its data this way. Within the assay, amplification of reference gene primers was used to estimate how many nucleated cells each sample contained. To quantify the absolute abundance of each unique TCRbeta CDR3 rearrangement, sequence reads were collapsed and filtered. For each sample, productive Simpson clonality was calculated as the square root of Simpson's diversity index over productive rearrangements. The table was pulled from immuneACCESS by TCRdb, which kept in-frame rearrangements only. Such tables lose some clones; where checked, under half of the loss comes from unresolved V genes, and the rest has no known cause. V and J calls and clone size are given by that table; D and trimming were obtained from the DNA. Across this sample there are about 73,000 clones, with 80% to 85% seen only once. The ten largest clonotypes hold around 30% of the sample.

The clonotype originates from a human donor in a cohort sampled during active COVID-19. The sample was peripheral blood. This chain is built from TRBV11-3 and TRBJ2-1; 7 middle bases align to TRBD2. The nucleotides read TGTGCCAGCAGCTTAGCGGGGGGACGGGCATTTGAGCAGTTCTTC. This sequence encodes CASSLAGGRAFEQFF.